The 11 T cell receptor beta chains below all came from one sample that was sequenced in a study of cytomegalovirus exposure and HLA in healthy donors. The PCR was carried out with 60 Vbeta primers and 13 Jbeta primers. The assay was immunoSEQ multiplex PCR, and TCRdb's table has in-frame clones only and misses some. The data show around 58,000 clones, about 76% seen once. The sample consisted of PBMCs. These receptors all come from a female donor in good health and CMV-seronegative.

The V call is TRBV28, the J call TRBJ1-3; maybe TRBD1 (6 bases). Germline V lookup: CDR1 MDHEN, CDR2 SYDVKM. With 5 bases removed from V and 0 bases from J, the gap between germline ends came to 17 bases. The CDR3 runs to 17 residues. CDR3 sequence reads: CASSPPTGLSSGNTIYF. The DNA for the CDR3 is TGTGCCAGCAGTCCCCCGACAGGTCTCAGCTCTGGAAACACCATATATTTT. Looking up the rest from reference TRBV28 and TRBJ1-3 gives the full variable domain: DVKVTQSSRYLVKRTGEKVFLECVQDMDHENMFWYRQDPGLGLRLIYFSYDVKMKEKGDIPEGYSVSREKKERFSLILESASTNQTSMYLCASSPPTGLSSGNTIYFGEGSWLTVV.

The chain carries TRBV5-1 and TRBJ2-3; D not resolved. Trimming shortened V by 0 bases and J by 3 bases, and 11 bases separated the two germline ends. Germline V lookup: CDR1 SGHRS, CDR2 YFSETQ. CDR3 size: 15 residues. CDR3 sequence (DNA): TGCGCCAGCAGCTTGGAAGCGCCAGTTACAGATACGCAGTATTTT. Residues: CASSLEAPVTDTQYF.

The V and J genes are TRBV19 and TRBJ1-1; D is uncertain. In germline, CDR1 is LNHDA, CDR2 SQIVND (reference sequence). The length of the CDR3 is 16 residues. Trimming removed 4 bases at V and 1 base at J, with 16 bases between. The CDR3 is CASSSTGAKTNTEAFF. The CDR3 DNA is TGTGCCAGTAGTAGTACGGGAGCTAAAACGAACACTGAAGCTTTCTTT. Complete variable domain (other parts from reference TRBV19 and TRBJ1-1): DGGITQSPKYLFRKEGQNVTLSCEQNLNHDAMYWYRQDPGQGLRLIYYSQIVNDFQKGDIAEGYSVSREKKESFPLTVTSAQKNPTAFYLCASSSTGAKTNTEAFFGQGTRLTVV.

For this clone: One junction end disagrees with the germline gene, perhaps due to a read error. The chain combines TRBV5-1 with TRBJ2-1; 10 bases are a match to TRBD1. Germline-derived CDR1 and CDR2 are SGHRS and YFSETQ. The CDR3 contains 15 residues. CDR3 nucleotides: TGCGCCAGCAGATTGGGGACAGGGGCCTACAATGAGCAGTTCTTC. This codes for CASRLGTGAYNEQFF. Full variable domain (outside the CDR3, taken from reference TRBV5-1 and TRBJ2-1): KAGVTQTPRYLIKTRGQQVTLSCSPISGHRSVSWYQQTPGQGLQFLFEYFSETQRNKGNFPGRFSGRQFSNSRSEMNVSTLELGDSALYLCASRLGTGAYNEQFFGPGTRLTVL.

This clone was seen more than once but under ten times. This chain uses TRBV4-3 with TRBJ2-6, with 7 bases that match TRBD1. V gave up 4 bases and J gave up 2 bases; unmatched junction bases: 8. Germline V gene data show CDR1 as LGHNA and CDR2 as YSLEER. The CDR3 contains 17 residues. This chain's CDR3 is CASSPGQELTGANVLTF. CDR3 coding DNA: TGCGCCAGCAGCCCAGGACAGGAATTGACTGGGGCCAACGTCCTGACTTTC.

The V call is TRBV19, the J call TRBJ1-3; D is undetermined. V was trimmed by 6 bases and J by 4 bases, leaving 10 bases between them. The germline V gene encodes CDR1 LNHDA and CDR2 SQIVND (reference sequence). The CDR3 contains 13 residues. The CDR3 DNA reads TGTGCCAGTAGCGAGGCGTCGGGAAACACCATATATTTT. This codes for CASSEASGNTIYF.

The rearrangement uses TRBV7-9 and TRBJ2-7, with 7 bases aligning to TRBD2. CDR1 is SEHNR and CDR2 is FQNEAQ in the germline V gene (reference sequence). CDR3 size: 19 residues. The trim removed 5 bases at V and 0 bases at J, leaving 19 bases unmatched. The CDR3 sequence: CASSRRGGVASSRSYEQYF. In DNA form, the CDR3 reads TGTGCCAGCAGCCGACGTGGGGGGGTCGCTTCCAGTCGCTCCTACGAGCAGTACTTC.

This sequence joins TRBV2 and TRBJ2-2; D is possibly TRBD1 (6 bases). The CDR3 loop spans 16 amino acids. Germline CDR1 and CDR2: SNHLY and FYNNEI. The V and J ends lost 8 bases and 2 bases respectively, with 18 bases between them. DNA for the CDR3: TGTGCCAGCTTATTGGAAGCAGGGGCCAACACCGGGGAGCTGTTTTTT. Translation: CASLLEAGANTGELFF.

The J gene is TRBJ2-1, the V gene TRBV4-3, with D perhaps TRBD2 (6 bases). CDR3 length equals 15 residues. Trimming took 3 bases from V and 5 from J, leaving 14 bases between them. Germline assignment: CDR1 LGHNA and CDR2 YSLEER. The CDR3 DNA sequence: TGCGCCAGCAGCCAGGGGGGAGAGGGAAACAATGAGCAGTTCTTC. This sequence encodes CASSQGGEGNNEQFF.

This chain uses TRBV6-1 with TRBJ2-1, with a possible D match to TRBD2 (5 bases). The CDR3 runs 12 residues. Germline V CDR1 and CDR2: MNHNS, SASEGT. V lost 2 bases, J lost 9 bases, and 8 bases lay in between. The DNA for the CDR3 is TGTGCCAGCAGTGAACAGCGGAGTGAGCAGTTCTTC. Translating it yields CASSEQRSEQFF.

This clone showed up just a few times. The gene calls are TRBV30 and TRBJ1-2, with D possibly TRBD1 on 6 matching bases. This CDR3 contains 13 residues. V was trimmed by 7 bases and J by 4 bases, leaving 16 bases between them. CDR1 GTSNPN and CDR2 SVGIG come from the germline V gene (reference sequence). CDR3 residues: CASKNREGYGYTF. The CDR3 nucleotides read TGTGCCTCTAAAAACAGGGAAGGCTATGGCTACACCTTC.